The 3 T cell receptor beta chains below come from one sample, sequenced in a study of T cell responses to AZD1222 COVID-19 vaccine (dated by TCRdb to the early 2020s). The time point label corresponds to: baseline before first vaccination. The library was generated by the immunoSEQ multiplex PCR assay. TCRdb's version of the immuneACCESS table is confined to in-frame rearrangements and falls short of the full clone set. An unresolved V gene accounts for under half of the shortfall where checked; the remainder is of unknown origin. The sample profile shows about 97,000 clones; around 89% of them were found once. Jointly, the top ten make up 7.5% of the sample. The sample in question was peripheral blood, obtained on day 0 of AZD1222 vaccination. These receptors were collected from an adult in good health.

The genes are TRBV5-1 and TRBJ1-2; the D gene is possibly TRBD1 (6 bases). Trimming left V 5 bases short and J 8 bases short, with 16 bases between. In germline, CDR1 is SGHRS, CDR2 YFSETQ. The length of the CDR3 is 13 residues. CDR3 sequence (DNA): TGCGCCAGCAGACAGGGCTCACAAGAGGGCTACACCTTC. Its protein product is CASRQGSQEGYTF.

V gene TRBV7-6 combines with J gene TRBJ1-3; D gene uncertain. Germline-derived CDR1 and CDR2 are SGHVS and FNYEAQ. Between the trimmed V and J ends, which lost 5 bases and 8 bases, there was a span of 7 bases. The CDR3 loop spans 11 amino acids. The DNA for the CDR3 is TGTGCCAGCAGCCAAGAGGACACCATATATTTT. Residues: CASSQEDTIYF. Full variable domain (outside the CDR3, taken from reference TRBV7-6 and TRBJ1-3): GAGVSQSPRYKVTKRGQDVALRCDPISGHVSLYWYRQALGQGPEFLTYFNYEAQQDKSGLPNDRFSAERPEGSISTLTIQRTEQRDSAMYRCASSQEDTIYFGEGSWLTVV.

The gene calls are TRBV7-9 and TRBJ1-5; 9 bases align to TRBD1. The CDR3 is 16 amino acids. Germline-derived CDR1 and CDR2 are SEHNR and FQNEAQ (reference sequence). V lost 5 bases and J lost 2; bases outside the gene matches: 7. The CDR3 region is CASSPYRGRGNQPQHF. In DNA form, the CDR3 reads TGTGCCAGCAGCCCATACAGGGGGCGCGGCAATCAGCCCCAGCATTTT.